The entry that follows covers one T cell receptor (beta chain) sequence. The method was immunoSEQ multiplex PCR; TCRdb's version includes in-frame clones alone and lacks a portion of them. The sample shows 35,000 to 45,000 clones, approximately 83% of them seen only once. This record belongs to a study of blood T cell repertoires in COVID-19. CDR3 length: 16 residues. V was pared by 5 bases and J by 3 bases, with 9 bases of the junction left unmatched. From germline, CDR1 is KGHDR and CDR2 SFDVKD. The chain employs TRBV24-1 and TRBJ2-3; TRBD2 aligns across 8 bases. This TCR derives from a man aged 35-49 years with active COVID-19. Sequencing was performed on peripheral blood. In DNA form, the CDR3 reads TGTGCCACCAGTGCACCGGGACTAGGGGTGACAGATACGCAGTATTTT. Protein sequence: CATSAPGLGVTDTQYF.